Below are 12 T cell receptor beta chains sequenced from a single sample in a study of lymphopenia after photon versus proton radiotherapy. Only in-frame clones appear in the TCRdb table, and some are missing; sequencing was by immunoSEQ multiplex PCR. The sample records some 25,000 clones, 83% being singletons. The sample here was peripheral blood, taken from a patient treated with photon-based radiotherapy. The receptors stem from a woman in her forties or fifties with pancreatic cancer.

This clone was observed once. The V and J genes are TRBV19 and TRBJ2-1, with 11 bases lining up with TRBD2. CDR1 is LNHDA, CDR2 SQIVND, per germline (reference sequence). J lost 3 bases, V lost 5 bases, and 6 bases had no gene match. This CDR3 region has 16 residues. The CDR3 protein is CASSGTGTSGYNEQFF. For the CDR3, the DNA is TGTGCCAGTAGTGGGACCGGGACTAGCGGCTACAATGAGCAGTTCTTC. The full variable domain, rest sourced from reference TRBV19 and TRBJ2-1, is DGGITQSPKYLFRKEGQNVTLSCEQNLNHDAMYWYRQDPGQGLRLIYYSQIVNDFQKGDIAEGYSVSREKKESFPLTVTSAQKNPTAFYLCASSGTGTSGYNEQFFGPGTRLTVL.

The sample holds a few counts of this clone. The chain uses TRBV6-6 and TRBJ1-5; possible D gene TRBD1, 5 bases. Trimming cost V 6 bases and J 2 bases, with 17 bases left between them. The germline V gene encodes CDR1 MNHNY and CDR2 SVGAGI (reference sequence). There are 16 residues in the CDR3. This CDR3 reads CASSTRDVRGNQPQHF. CDR3 DNA: TGTGCCAGCAGCACCAGAGACGTCAGGGGCAATCAGCCCCAGCATTTT.

The chain recombines TRBV7-7 with TRBJ2-5, with a possible D match to TRBD2 (6 bases). Trimming shortened V by 4 bases and J by 4 bases, and 16 bases separated the two germline ends. Germline CDR1 and CDR2: SSHAT and FNYEAQ (reference sequence). There are 15 residues in the CDR3. The CDR3 DNA follows: TGTGCCAGCAGCTATCAGGCGGGATCGGGAGAGACCCAGTACTTC. This codes for CASSYQAGSGETQYF. Using reference TRBV7-7 and TRBJ2-5 for the parts outside the CDR3, the full variable domain is GAGVSQSPRYKVTKRGQDVTLRCDPISSHATLYWYQQALGQGPEFLTYFNYEAQPDKSGLPSDRFSAERPEGSISTLTIQRTEQRDSAMYRCASSYQAGSGETQYFGPGTRLLVL.

Only one count was recorded for this clone. The rearrangement joins TRBV9 to TRBJ2-3, with 10 bases matching TRBD2. The CDR3 runs 15 residues. The V gene's germline CDR1 is SGDLS and CDR2 YYNGEE. V lost 1 base, J lost 4 bases, and 3 bases stayed unmatched. CDR3 protein: CASSVLAGVADTQYF. The CDR3 DNA is TGTGCCAGCAGCGTACTAGCGGGAGTTGCAGATACGCAGTATTTT.

The rearrangement joins TRBV2 to TRBJ2-1; 11 bases agree with TRBD2. The V and J ends lost 5 bases and 7 bases, in that order; junction bases with no gene match: 10. CDR1 SNHLY and CDR2 FYNNEI come from the germline V gene. The CDR3 contains 16 residues. The CDR3 sequence: CASSITSGSLGNEQFF. CDR3 bases: TGTGCCAGCAGTATTACTAGCGGGAGTCTTGGAAATGAGCAGTTCTTC.

This clone was seen a handful of times. The rearrangement joins TRBV6-5 to TRBJ2-7; 10 bases align to TRBD2. Germline-derived CDR1 and CDR2 are MNHEY and SVGAGI. V trimming: 6 bases; J trimming: 2 bases; junction bases outside the gene matches: 7. The CDR3 contains 15 residues. This CDR3 reads CASRLNSGRTYEQYF. The CDR3 DNA follows: TGTGCCAGCAGGCTCAATAGCGGGAGGACCTACGAGCAGTACTTC.

The J gene is TRBJ2-1, the V gene TRBV28; 8 bases align to TRBD2. The CDR3 covers 16 residues. Trimming at V came to 5 bases and at J to 3 bases, leaving 9 bases not matched to a gene. CDR1 MDHEN and CDR2 SYDVKM come from the germline V gene. CDR3 bases: TGTGCCAGCAGTACTATAGCGGGACGCTACTACAATGAGCAGTTCTTC. It translates to CASSTIAGRYYNEQFF.

The chain recombines TRBV28 with TRBJ2-3; D call uncertain. Trimming left V 8 bases short and J 1 base short, with 7 bases between. The germline CDR1 and CDR2 sequences are MDHEN and SYDVKM. This CDR3 comprises 12 residues. The CDR3 protein is CASYGRTDTQYF. DNA of the CDR3: TGTGCCAGCTACGGTCGCACAGATACGCAGTATTTT.

This rearrangement joins TRBV21-1 to TRBJ2-5; the tabulated D call, TRBD2, remains unverified against the DNA. TRBV21-1 is described as a pseudogene. CDR3 length: 16 residues. The CDR3 sequence is CASSETLPGLPRTQYF. For the CDR3, the DNA is TGTGCCAGCAGCGAAACTCTCCCGGGACTACCGAGGACCCAGTACTTC.

J is TRBJ1-2 and V is TRBV9; 7 nucleotides agree with TRBD1. Germline V gene data show CDR1 as SGDLS and CDR2 as YYNGEE. This CDR3 spans 13 amino acids. The V gene end was trimmed by 3 bases and the J gene end by 3 bases; junction bases not matched to a gene: 2. The CDR3 loop reads CASSADRDYGYTF. Written as DNA, the CDR3 is TGTGCCAGCAGCGCCGACAGGGACTATGGCTACACCTTC.

The chain recombines TRBV11-3 with TRBJ2-1; D is unclear. The CDR3 sequence is 13 residues long. CDR1 SGHNT and CDR2 YENEEA come from the germline V gene. Trimming shortened V by 5 bases and J by 7 bases, and 12 bases separated the two germline ends. The CDR3 region is CASSLYYKNEQFF. DNA for the CDR3: TGTGCCAGCAGCCTCTACTACAAGAATGAGCAGTTCTTC.

This chain joins TRBV5-8 and TRBJ1-5, with TRBD1 as a possible D gene (5 bases). Trimming took 3 bases from V and 5 from J, leaving 15 bases between them. This CDR3 has 15 amino acids. The germline gives CDR1 SGHTS, CDR2 YDEGEE. The CDR3 region has the DNA TGTGCCAGCAGCTCGGGGACGGGAAACTATCAGCCCCAGCATTTT. Its protein product is CASSSGTGNYQPQHF.